Listed below are T cell receptor beta chains from one sample, sequenced in a study of vaccination and CD4 T cells after COVID-19. Their antigens are not known. One entry per CDR3 protein results from TCRdb running MiXCR on the PCR reads. The sample lists roughly 6,800 distinct CDR3 sequences; around 35% were seen once. The sample taken for sequencing was CD4+ T cells from blood, cultured in vitro. These receptors were taken from a human donor in good health. Both conserved end residues are trimmed from each CDR3. Fields, in order: J gene, clone size, V gene, D gene, CDR3 protein. The D gene is left open where the match is weak. Some rows have no size entry. The others give once, few or many, or a class for an expanded clone.

>TRBJ2-5|NA|TRBV5-1|NA
ASSLVGGETQY
>TRBJ2-1|NA|TRBV20-1|NA
SASRDSLGEQF
>TRBJ1-2|once|TRBV6-1|NA
ASSPPGAGGSYT
>TRBJ2-3|NA|TRBV20-1|TRBD1
SARDPRGSTDTQY
>TRBJ2-7|NA|TRBV27|TRBD1
ASSFNPGQGGQY
>TRBJ2-1|few|TRBV7-8|NA
ASILDGGEQF
>TRBJ1-5|NA|TRBV6-2/TRBV6-3|NA
ASSYSKQPQH
>TRBJ1-1|NA|TRBV6-5|NA
ASSWYMNTEAF
>TRBJ1-5|NA|TRBV28|NA
ASSLRAGDGNQPQH
>TRBJ2-7|few|TRBV7-6|NA
ASSPYQNEQY
>TRBJ2-7|few|TRBV20-1|TRBD1
SAIPRDRSYEQY
>TRBJ1-1|few|TRBV20-1|NA
SALVGVGTEAF
>TRBJ2-1|NA|TRBV10-3|NA
AIWGARDEQF
>TRBJ2-7|few|TRBV7-2|NA
ASSTTGKSLSEQY
>TRBJ2-1|NA|TRBV27|TRBD1
ASSQGVDEQF
>TRBJ2-7|few|TRBV20-1|TRBD2
SATFSGGSYEQY
>TRBJ1-6|medium-sized|TRBV15|NA
ATSRESPTGYYASPLH
>TRBJ2-5|NA|TRBV10-3|TRBD2
AIGGGLAGPGTQY
>TRBJ1-2|large|TRBV10-3|NA
ATLGTNYGYT
>TRBJ2-7|NA|TRBV2|TRBD1
ASSDGTGDYEQY
>TRBJ2-3|NA|TRBV7-2|TRBD2
ASSLGLLAGFTDTQY
>TRBJ1-6|medium-sized|TRBV20-1|NA
SARGSGDSPLH
>TRBJ2-1|NA|TRBV7-3|TRBD1
ASSTDRGSYNEQF
>TRBJ2-5|few|TRBV7-3|NA
ASSFRTRETQY
>TRBJ1-6|medium-sized|TRBV20-1|TRBD1
SARARQGNSPLH
>TRBJ2-7|NA|TRBV5-1|NA
ASRRQESYEQY
>TRBJ2-7|NA|TRBV6-2/TRBV6-3|NA
ASSYLGHNEQY
>TRBJ1-6|medium-sized|TRBV20-1|NA
SARKGPEYSPLH
>TRBJ2-1|NA|TRBV20-1|NA
SAIGVIAAYNEQF
>TRBJ2-3|NA|TRBV10-3|NA
AISASGASADTQY
>TRBJ2-7|medium-sized|TRBV10-3|NA
AIMGGISYEQY
>TRBJ1-5|NA|TRBV6-2/TRBV6-3|NA
ASSYGGQPQH
>TRBJ1-1|NA|TRBV28|NA
ASSPAWAEAF
>TRBJ1-2|large|TRBV15|TRBD1
ATSRGQGVRGYT
>TRBJ2-7|NA|TRBV27|NA
ASSLSLRVGEQY